This T cell receptor beta chain was observed in a study of blood T cell repertoires in COVID-19. About the study: COVID-19 samples from acute and convalescent phases originated in the United States, Italy and Spain. In each case, the material was cDNA or gDNA derived from T cells, B-cell-depleted T cells, or PBMCs.

Original handling: Reference gene primer amplification yielded estimated nucleated cell counts. Profiling relied on immunoSEQ multiplex PCR, and the TCRdb table lists in-frame clones only, not all of them. That table is the source of V, J and clone size, and D and trimming were worked out from the DNA. The repertoire consists of 150,000 to 200,000 clones, with under 80% occurring once and the leading ten covering around 16%. The CDR3 sequence is 16 residues long. The J segment lost 4 bases and the V segment lost 5 bases, leaving 14 bases of the junction unmatched. Germline V CDR1 and CDR2: SGHDT, YYEEEE.

The chain combines TRBV5-6 with TRBJ2-7, with 8 bases lining up with TRBD1. Sequencing used PBMCs or T cells enriched from blood (not recorded which). This receptor was identified in a woman between 50 and 59 years old with acute COVID-19. For the CDR3, the DNA is TGTGCCAGCAGTTCGCAGCACTGGACAGGGACATACGAGCAGTACGTC. Its protein product is CASSSQHWTGTYEQYV.